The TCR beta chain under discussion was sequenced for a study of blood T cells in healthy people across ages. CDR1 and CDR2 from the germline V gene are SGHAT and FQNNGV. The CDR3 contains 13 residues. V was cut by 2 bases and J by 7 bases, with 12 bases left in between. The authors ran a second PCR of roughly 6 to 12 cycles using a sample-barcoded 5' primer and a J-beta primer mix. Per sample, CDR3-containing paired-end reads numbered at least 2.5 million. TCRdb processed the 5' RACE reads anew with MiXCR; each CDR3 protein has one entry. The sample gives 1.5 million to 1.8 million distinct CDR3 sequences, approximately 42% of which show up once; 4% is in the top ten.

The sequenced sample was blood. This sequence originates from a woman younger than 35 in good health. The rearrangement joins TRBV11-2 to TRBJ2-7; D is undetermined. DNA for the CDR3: TGTGCCAGCAGCTTACGGTCAGTCGATGAGCAGTACTTC. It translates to CASSLRSVDEQYF.